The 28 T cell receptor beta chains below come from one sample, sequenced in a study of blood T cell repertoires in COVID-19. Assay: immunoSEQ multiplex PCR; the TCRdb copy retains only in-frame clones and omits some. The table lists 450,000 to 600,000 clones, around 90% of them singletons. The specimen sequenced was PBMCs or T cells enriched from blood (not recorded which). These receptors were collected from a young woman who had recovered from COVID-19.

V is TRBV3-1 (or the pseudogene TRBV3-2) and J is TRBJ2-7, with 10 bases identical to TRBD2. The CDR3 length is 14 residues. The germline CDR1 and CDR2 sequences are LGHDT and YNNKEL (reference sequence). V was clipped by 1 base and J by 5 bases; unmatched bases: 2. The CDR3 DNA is TGTGCCAGCAGCCAAGTAGCGGGGGGCAACGAGCAGTACTTC. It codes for CASSQVAGGNEQYF.

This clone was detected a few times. The CDR3 protein is CASSMSYGTTRGYTF. In DNA form, the CDR3 reads TGTGCCAGTAGTATGTCGTATGGGACAACGAGGGGCTACACCTTC. The rearrangement links TRBV19 to TRBJ1-2; tentatively, D is TRBD1 (6 bases). The germline CDR1 and CDR2 sequences are LNHDA and SQIVND (reference sequence). The V and J ends lost 3 bases and 8 bases respectively, with 19 bases between them. This CDR3 comprises 15 residues.

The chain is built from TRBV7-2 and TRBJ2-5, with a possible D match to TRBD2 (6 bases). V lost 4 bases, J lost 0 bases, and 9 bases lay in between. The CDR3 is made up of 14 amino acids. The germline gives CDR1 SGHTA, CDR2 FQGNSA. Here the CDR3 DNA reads TGTGCCAGCAGCTCCTGGGGGGACCAAGAGACCCAGTACTTC. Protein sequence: CASSSWGDQETQYF.

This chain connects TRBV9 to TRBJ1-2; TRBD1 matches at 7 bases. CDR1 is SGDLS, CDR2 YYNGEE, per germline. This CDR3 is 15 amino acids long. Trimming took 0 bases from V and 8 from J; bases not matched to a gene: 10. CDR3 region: CASSVAPTQGVGYTF. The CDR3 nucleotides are TGTGCCAGCAGCGTAGCGCCAACCCAGGGGGTCGGCTACACCTTC.

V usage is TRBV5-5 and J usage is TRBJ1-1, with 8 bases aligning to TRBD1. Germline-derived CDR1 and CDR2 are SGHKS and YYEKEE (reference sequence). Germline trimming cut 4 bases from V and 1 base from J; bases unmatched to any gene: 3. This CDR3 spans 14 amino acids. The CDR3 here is CASSPGQANTEAFF. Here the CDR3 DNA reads TGTGCCAGCAGCCCGGGACAGGCGAACACTGAAGCTTTCTTT.

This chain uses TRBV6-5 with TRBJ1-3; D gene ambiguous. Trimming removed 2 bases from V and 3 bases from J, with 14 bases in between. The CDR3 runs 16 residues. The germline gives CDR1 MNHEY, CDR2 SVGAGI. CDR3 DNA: TGTGCCAGCAGTTACCCCGGCGGCGCGGGTGGAAACACCATATATTTT. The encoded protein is CASSYPGGAGGNTIYF.

The CDR3, as DNA: TGTGCTAGTGGTTTGATAGATCAGCCCCAGCATTTT. This codes for CASGLIDQPQHF. The V call is TRBV12-5, the J call TRBJ1-5, with D hard to call. Germline CDR1 reads LGHNT; CDR2 reads FRNRAP. The CDR3 has 12 residues. Trimming cost V 2 bases and J 5 bases, with 4 bases left between them.

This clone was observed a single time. The CDR3 is CASSTGSRGEKLFF. The DNA of the CDR3 is TGTGCCAGCAGCACCGGGTCCCGGGGTGAAAAACTGTTTTTT. The chain employs TRBV5-5 and TRBJ1-4; D call uncertain. Germline CDR1 and CDR2: SGHKS and YYEKEE (reference sequence). The CDR3 is 14 amino acids. The V and J ends lost 4 bases and 7 bases respectively, with 14 bases between them.

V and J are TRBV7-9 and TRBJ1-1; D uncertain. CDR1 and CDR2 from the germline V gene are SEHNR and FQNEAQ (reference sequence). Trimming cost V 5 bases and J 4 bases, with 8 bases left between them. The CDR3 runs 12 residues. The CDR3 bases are TGTGCCAGCAGCGGCGAGGGCACTGAAGCTTTCTTT. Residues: CASSGEGTEAFF.

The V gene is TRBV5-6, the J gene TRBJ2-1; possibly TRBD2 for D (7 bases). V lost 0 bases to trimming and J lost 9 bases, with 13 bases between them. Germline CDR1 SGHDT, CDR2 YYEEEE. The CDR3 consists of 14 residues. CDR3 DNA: TGTGCCAGCAGCTTGGTCAGGGGAGGGGGTGAGCAGTTCTTC. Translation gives CASSLVRGGGEQFF.

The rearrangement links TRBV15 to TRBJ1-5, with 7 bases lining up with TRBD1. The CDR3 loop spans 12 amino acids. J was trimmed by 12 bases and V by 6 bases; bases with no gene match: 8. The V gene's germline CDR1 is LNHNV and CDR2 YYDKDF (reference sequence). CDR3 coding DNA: TGTGCCACCAGGGGGCAGGGGGAGGTCCAGCATTTT. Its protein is CATRGQGEVQHF.

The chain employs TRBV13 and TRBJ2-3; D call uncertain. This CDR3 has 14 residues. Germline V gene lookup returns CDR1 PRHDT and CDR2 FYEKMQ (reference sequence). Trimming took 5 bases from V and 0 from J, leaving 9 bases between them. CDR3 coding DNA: TGTGCCAGCAGCGACACAACTAGCACAGATACGCAGTATTTT. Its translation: CASSDTTSTDTQYF. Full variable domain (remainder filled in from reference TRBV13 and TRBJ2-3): AAGVIQSPRHLIKEKRETATLKCYPIPRHDTVYWYQQGPGQDPQFLISFYEKMQSDKGSIPDRFSAQQFSDYHSELNMSSLELGDSALYFCASSDTTSTDTQYFGPGTRLTVL.

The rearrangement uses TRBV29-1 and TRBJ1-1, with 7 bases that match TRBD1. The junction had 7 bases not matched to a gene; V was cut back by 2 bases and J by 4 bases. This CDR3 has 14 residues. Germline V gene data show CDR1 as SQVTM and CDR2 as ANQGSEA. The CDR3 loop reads CSVERGQGGTEAFF. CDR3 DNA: TGCAGCGTTGAACGTGGGCAGGGGGGCACTGAAGCTTTCTTT.

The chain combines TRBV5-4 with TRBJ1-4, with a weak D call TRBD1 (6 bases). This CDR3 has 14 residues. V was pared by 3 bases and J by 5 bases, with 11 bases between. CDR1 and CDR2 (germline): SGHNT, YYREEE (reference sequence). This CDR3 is CASSSTGSNEKLFF. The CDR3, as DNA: TGTGCCAGCAGCTCCACAGGGTCGAATGAAAAACTGTTTTTT.

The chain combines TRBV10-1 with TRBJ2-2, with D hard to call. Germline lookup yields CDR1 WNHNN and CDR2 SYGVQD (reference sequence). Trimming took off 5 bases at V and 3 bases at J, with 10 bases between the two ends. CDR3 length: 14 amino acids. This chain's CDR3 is CASSLVPDTGELFF. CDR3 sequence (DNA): TGCGCCAGCAGTCTTGTCCCGGACACCGGGGAGCTGTTTTTT.

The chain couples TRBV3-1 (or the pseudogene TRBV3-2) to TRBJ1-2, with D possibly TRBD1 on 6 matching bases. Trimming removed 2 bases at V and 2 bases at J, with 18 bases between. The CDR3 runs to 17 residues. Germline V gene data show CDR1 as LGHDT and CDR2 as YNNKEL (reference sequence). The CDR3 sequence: CASSQWSDSTGNYGYTF. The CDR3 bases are TGTGCCAGCAGCCAATGGTCTGACTCAACAGGGAACTATGGCTACACCTTC.

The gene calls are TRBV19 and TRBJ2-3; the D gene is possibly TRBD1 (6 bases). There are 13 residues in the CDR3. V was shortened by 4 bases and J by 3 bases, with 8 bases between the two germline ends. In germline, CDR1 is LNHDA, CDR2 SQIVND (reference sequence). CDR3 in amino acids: CASSRGRTDTQYF. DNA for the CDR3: TGTGCCAGTAGTAGGGGGCGGACAGATACGCAGTATTTT.

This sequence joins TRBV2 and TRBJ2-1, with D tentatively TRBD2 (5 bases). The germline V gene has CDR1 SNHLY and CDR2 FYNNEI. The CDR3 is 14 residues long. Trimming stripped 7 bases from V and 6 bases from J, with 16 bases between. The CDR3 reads CASKVTGSINEQFF. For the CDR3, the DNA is TGTGCCAGCAAGGTAACGGGGAGCATCAATGAGCAGTTCTTC.

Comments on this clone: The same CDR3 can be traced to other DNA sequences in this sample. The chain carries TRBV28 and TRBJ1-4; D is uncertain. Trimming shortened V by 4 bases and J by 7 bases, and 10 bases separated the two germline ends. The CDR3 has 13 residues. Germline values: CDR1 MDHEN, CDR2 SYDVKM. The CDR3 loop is CASSSPPGEKLFF. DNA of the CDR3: TGTGCCAGCAGTTCCCCCCCGGGTGAAAAACTGTTTTTT.

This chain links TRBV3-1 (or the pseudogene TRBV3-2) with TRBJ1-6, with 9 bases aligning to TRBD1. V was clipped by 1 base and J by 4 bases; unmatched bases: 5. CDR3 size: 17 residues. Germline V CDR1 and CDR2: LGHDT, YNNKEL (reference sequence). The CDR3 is CASSQAGTGPYNSPLHF. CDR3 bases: TGTGCCAGCAGCCAAGCCGGGACAGGGCCTTATAATTCACCCCTCCACTTT.

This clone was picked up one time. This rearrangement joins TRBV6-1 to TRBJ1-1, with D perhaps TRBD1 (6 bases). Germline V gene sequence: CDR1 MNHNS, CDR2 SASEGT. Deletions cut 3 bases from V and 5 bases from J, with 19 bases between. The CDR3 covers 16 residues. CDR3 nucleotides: TGTGCCAGCAGTGACGATTGGGGGGGGGCATGGACTGAAGCTTTCTTT. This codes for CASSDDWGGAWTEAFF.

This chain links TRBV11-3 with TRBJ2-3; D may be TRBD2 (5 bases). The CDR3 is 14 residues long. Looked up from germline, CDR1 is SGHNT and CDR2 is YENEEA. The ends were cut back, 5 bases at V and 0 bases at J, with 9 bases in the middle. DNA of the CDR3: TGTGCCAGCAGCCACGGAGGAAGCACAGATACGCAGTATTTT. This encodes CASSHGGSTDTQYF.

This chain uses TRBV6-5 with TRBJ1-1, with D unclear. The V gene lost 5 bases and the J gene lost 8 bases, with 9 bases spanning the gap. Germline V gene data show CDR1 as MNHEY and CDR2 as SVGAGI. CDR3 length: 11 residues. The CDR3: CASSHLMEAFF. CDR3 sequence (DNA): TGTGCCAGCAGTCATCTAATGGAAGCTTTCTTT.

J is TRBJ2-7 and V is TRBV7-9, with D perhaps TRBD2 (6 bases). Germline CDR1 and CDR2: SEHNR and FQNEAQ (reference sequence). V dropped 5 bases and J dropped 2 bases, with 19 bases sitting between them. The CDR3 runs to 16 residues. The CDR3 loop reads CASSPLSRDRTYEQYF. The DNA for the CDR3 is TGTGCCAGCAGCCCCCTTTCGCGGGACCGTACCTACGAGCAGTACTTC.

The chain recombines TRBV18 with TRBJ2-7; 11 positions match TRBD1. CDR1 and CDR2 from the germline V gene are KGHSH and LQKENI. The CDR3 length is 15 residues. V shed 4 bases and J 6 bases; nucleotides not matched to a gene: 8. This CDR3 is CASSRTGTGGIEQYF. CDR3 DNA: TGTGCCAGCTCACGCACCGGGACAGGGGGGATCGAGCAGTACTTC.

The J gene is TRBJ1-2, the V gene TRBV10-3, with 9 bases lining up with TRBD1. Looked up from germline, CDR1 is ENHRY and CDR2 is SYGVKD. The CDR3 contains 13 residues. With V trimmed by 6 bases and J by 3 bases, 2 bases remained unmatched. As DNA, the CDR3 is TGTGCCATCAGGGGACAGGGCGACTATGGCTACACCTTC. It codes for CAIRGQGDYGYTF.

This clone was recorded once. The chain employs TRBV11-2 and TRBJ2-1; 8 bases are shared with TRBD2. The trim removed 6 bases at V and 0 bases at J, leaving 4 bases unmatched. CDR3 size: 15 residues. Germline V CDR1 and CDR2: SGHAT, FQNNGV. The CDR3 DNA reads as TGTGCCAGCAGATTTGCGGGGGGCTCCTACAATGAGCAGTTCTTC. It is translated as CASRFAGGSYNEQFF.

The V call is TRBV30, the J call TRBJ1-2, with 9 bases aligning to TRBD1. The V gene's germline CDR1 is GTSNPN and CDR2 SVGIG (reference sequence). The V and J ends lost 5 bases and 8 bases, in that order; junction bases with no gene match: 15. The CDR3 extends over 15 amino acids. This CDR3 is CAWVQGTGRARGYTF. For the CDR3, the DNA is TGTGCCTGGGTACAAGGGACAGGGAGGGCGCGAGGCTACACCTTC.